A selection of T cell receptor beta chains follows, all from one sample in a study of blood T cell repertoires in COVID-19. Sequencing was performed with immunoSEQ multiplex PCR; in TCRdb, only in-frame clones are kept and a portion is missing. The data contain roughly 220,000 clones, roughly four fifths of them singletons. Sequenced: peripheral blood. The receptors originated from a woman of 80 years or more with COVID-19, enrolled during active disease. Both conserved end residues are part of each CDR3. The D gene is left open where the match is weak. Rows may omit the clone size; those that give it use once, few, many or a size class.

TRBV21-1,-,TRBJ2-7,-,TGTGCCAGCAGCAAAGCCCCATTCAGACCCGGGGAGCAGTACTTC,CASSKAPFRPGEQYF
TRBV9,TRBD1,TRBJ1-4,-,TGTGCCAGCAGCGGACAGGGGGCAACTAATGAAAAACTGTTTTTT,CASSGQGATNEKLFF
TRBV5-1,-,TRBJ2-6,-,TGCGCCAGCGCCGGAGGCTCTGGGGCCAACGTCCTGACTTTC,CASAGGSGANVLTF
TRBV18,TRBD2,TRBJ2-1,few,TGTGCCAGCTCACTTAGCGGGGGAGCTTACAATGAGCAGTTCTTC,CASSLSGGAYNEQFF
TRBV15,-,TRBJ1-2,-,TGTGCCACCAGCGAGGATCCGAGATTTTCCTATGGCTACACCTTC,CATSEDPRFSYGYTF
TRBV5-1,TRBD1,TRBJ1-1,-,TGCGCCAGCAGCGGTCCCGGGACAGAGAACACTGAAGCTTTCTTT,CASSGPGTENTEAFF
TRBV7-6,-,TRBJ1-6,-,TGTGCCAGCAGCTTAGCGTCGGCAGGGTCTTCACCCCTCCACTTT,CASSLASAGSSPLHF
TRBV7-9,-,TRBJ1-2,few,TGTGCCAGCAGCTTAGCTAGACAGTCTAGATACGGCTACACCTTC,CASSLARQSRYGYTF
TRBV7-2,-,TRBJ1-3,-,TGTGCCAGCAGCGTCCATCAGGTTAACTCTGGAAACACCATATATTTT,CASSVHQVNSGNTIYF
TRBV19,TRBD2,TRBJ2-3,few,TGTGCCAGTAGTCCCGGGACTAGCGGCCAGCGGACAGATACGCAGTATTTT,CASSPGTSGQRTDTQYF
TRBV14,-,TRBJ2-2,-,TGTGCCAGCAGCCAATATATTGTCGGGGAGCTGTTTTTT,CASSQYIVGELFF
TRBV6-5,TRBD1,TRBJ1-1,-,TGTGCCAGCACCTCCTTGGACAGGCCGTACACTGAAGCTTTCTTT,CASTSLDRPYTEAFF
TRBV30,TRBD2,TRBJ2-5,once,TGTGCCTGTCCGGGACTACCACCGGGGGAGACCCAGTACTTC,CACPGLPPGETQYF
TRBV7-2,TRBD1,TRBJ1-5,-,TGTGCCAGCAGCTCGGACAGGGGAGATTATCAGCCCCAGCATTTT,CASSSDRGDYQPQHF
TRBV3-1/TRBV3-2,TRBD1,TRBJ1-6,-,TGTGCCAGCAGCCAAGGACAGGGGGTGATGGGTTCACCCCTCCACTTT,CASSQGQGVMGSPLHF
TRBV6-5,-,TRBJ1-1,once,TGTGCCAGCATTCAGGGGCGACGAGCTTTCTTT,CASIQGRRAFF
TRBV28,TRBD2,TRBJ2-1,-,TGTGCCAGCAGTTTTATTTCCCTAGCGGGGGCCGGTGAGCAGTTCTTC,CASSFISLAGAGEQFF
TRBV7-3,TRBD2,TRBJ2-2,-,TGTGCCAGCAGCTTAATAGCGGGGTCTATCACCGGGGAGCTGTTTTTT,CASSLIAGSITGELFF
TRBV2,-,TRBJ2-3,-,TGTGCCAGCAGTGAGAGGGGGGGGCCCTTTACGCAGTATTTT,CASSERGGPFTQYF
TRBV28,TRBD1,TRBJ1-5,-,TGTGCCAGCTCCTGGCGGGACAGGAGAATTCTTAGCAATCAGCCCCAGCATTTT,CASSWRDRRILSNQPQHF
TRBV29-1,TRBD1,TRBJ1-1,-,TGCAGCGTTCGACAGGGACGAAGTGAAGCTTTCTTT,CSVRQGRSEAFF
TRBV4-1,-,TRBJ2-7,many,TGCGCCAGCAGCCACCGACTCGGGGGACAGTCCTACGAGCAGTACTTC,CASSHRLGGQSYEQYF
TRBV5-1,TRBD2,TRBJ2-1,-,TGCGCCAGCAGCTTGACTAGCGGGGGGGATGAGCAGTTCTTC,CASSLTSGGDEQFF
TRBV3-1/TRBV3-2,-,TRBJ1-3,-,TGTGCCAGCAGCTCCTCCAGGGATTTCCAAGGAAACACCATATATTTT,CASSSSRDFQGNTIYF
TRBV5-1,-,TRBJ2-1,-,TGCGCCAGTGCTACAGGGCCCCTCTCCTACAATGAGCAGTTCTTC,CASATGPLSYNEQFF